The next 27 T cell receptor beta chains were all read from a single sample in a study of cytomegalovirus exposure and HLA in healthy donors. The PCR was carried out with 60 Vbeta primers and 13 Jbeta primers. Sequenced by immunoSEQ multiplex PCR; TCRdb stores in-frame clones only, minus some. The sample shows roughly 200,000 clones, 75% to 85% of them seen only once. Sequencing used PBMCs. Source of these receptors: a woman aged 40 to 50 in good health and CMV-seronegative.

The genes are TRBV28 and TRBJ2-7, with TRBD2 matching 11 bases. V trimming: 3 bases; J trimming: 5 bases; junction bases outside the gene matches: 9. Germline lookup yields CDR1 MDHEN and CDR2 SYDVKM. This CDR3 spans 16 amino acids. The DNA for the CDR3 is TGTGCCAGCAGTTTTCGGCTAGCGGGAGGCGGGGACGAGCAGTACTTC. Encoded protein: CASSFRLAGGGDEQYF.

This sequence joins TRBV9 and TRBJ1-1, with 9 nucleotides matching TRBD1. The germline V gene has CDR1 SGDLS and CDR2 YYNGEE. The CDR3 is made up of 17 amino acids. Unmatched junction bases numbered 11, after V lost 4 bases and J lost 1 base. This chain's CDR3 is CASSSRTGAIWNTEAFF. DNA for the CDR3: TGTGCCAGCAGCTCCCGGACAGGGGCGATATGGAACACTGAAGCTTTCTTT.

The rearrangement links TRBV10-1 to TRBJ2-7; 10 bases line up with TRBD1. CDR3 size: 13 residues. The trim removed 5 bases at V and 3 bases at J, leaving 1 base unmatched. The germline V gene has CDR1 WNHNN and CDR2 SYGVQD (reference sequence). The chain's CDR3 is CASSRTGGYEQYF. The CDR3 bases are TGCGCCAGCAGTAGGACAGGGGGCTACGAGCAGTACTTC.

This chain connects TRBV28 to TRBJ2-7; D remains unclear. V lost 5 bases and J 7 bases, leaving 12 bases between the germline ends. Germline V CDR1 and CDR2: MDHEN, SYDVKM. The CDR3 consists of 12 residues. CDR3 bases: TGTGCCAGCAGTCTCAACAGACGGGAGCAGTACTTC. Translated: CASSLNRREQYF.

V usage is TRBV5-8 and J usage is TRBJ1-5, with 10 bases fitting TRBD1. The germline CDR1 and CDR2 sequences are SGHTS and YDEGEE. The ends lost 0 bases at V and 3 bases at J; junction bases unmatched: 9. CDR3 length equals 18 residues. CDR3 nucleotide sequence: TGTGCCAGCAGCTTGGCAAATTTCGGGACAGGGGACAATCAGCCCCAGCATTTT. This gives the protein CASSLANFGTGDNQPQHF. Full variable domain (outside the CDR3, taken from reference TRBV5-8 and TRBJ1-5): EAGVTQSPTHLIKTRGQQATLRCSPISGHTSVYWYQQALGLGLQFLLWYDEGEERNRGNFPPRFSGRQFPNYSSELNVNALELEDSALYLCASSLANFGTGDNQPQHFGDGTRLSIL.

J is TRBJ2-7 and V is TRBV5-8; the D gene is possibly TRBD2 (5 bases). V shed 6 bases and J shed 2 bases, with 24 bases lying between them. Germline loops: CDR1 SGHTS, CDR2 YDEGEE. This CDR3 is 17 amino acids long. CDR3 DNA sequence: TGTGCCAGCATCAGACATATCTGGACCGACTACACCTACGAGCAGTACTTC. Translation gives CASIRHIWTDYTYEQYF.

V and J are TRBV27 and TRBJ1-5, with a tentative D call TRBD1 (5 bases). CDR1 is MNHEY and CDR2 is SMNVEV in the germline V gene (reference sequence). The CDR3 is 14 amino acids. V was trimmed by 3 bases and J by 2 bases, leaving 8 bases between them. CDR3: CASSFRGGNQPQHF. Here the CDR3 DNA reads TGTGCCAGCAGTTTTAGGGGTGGCAATCAGCCCCAGCATTTT.

This clone turned up a few times. This chain joins TRBV5-1 and TRBJ1-4; D ambiguous. Germline loops: CDR1 SGHRS, CDR2 YFSETQ. This CDR3 comprises 16 residues. V was shortened by 4 bases and J by 7 bases, with 20 bases between the two germline ends. CDR3 amino acids: CASSQNSPVSGEKLFF. CDR3 DNA: TGCGCCAGCAGCCAGAACAGTCCCGTCTCCGGTGAAAAACTGTTTTTT.

V usage is TRBV30 and J usage is TRBJ2-4, with no clear D. V dropped 2 bases and J dropped 2 bases, with 4 bases sitting between them. This CDR3 has 12 residues. From germline, CDR1 is GTSNPN and CDR2 SVGIG (reference sequence). The CDR3 spells CAWSQTKNIQYF. The CDR3 DNA follows: TGTGCCTGGAGTCAGACCAAAAACATTCAGTACTTC.

This clone appeared a single time. V gene TRBV6-5 combines with J gene TRBJ2-1, with 7 bases that match TRBD2. Per germline, CDR1 MNHEY and CDR2 SVGAGI. Trimming removed 2 bases from V and 6 bases from J; junction bases left unmatched: 7. CDR3 length equals 15 residues. CDR3 sequence: CASSYGRERGNEQFF. Written as DNA, the CDR3 is TGTGCCAGCAGTTACGGGCGGGAGAGGGGCAATGAGCAGTTCTTC.

The chain joins TRBV20-1 to TRBJ2-7; 9 bases match TRBD2. The germline V gene encodes CDR1 DFQATT and CDR2 SNEGSKA (reference sequence). CDR3 length: 11 residues. For the CDR3, the DNA is TGCAGCGCAAGCGGGAGGTACGAGCAGTACTTC. Residues: CSASGRYEQYF.

This clone was picked up a small number of times. The CDR3 nucleotides read TGTGCCAGCAGCCTCGGGGGAGGGGCCAAAAACATTCAGTACTTC. Amino acid sequence: CASSLGGGAKNIQYF. This chain uses TRBV27 with TRBJ2-4; 7 bases match TRBD2. Trimming cost V 6 bases and J 1 base; bases outside gene matches: 6. The CDR3 is 15 residues long. CDR1 is MNHEY, CDR2 SMNVEV, per germline (reference sequence).

This clone was counted a few times. This sequence joins TRBV2 and TRBJ2-7; TRBD2 matches at 7 bases. From germline, CDR1 is SNHLY and CDR2 FYNNEI. The CDR3 is made up of 15 amino acids. V lost 1 base to trimming and J lost 2 bases; unmatched junction nucleotides: 5. DNA of the CDR3: TGTGCCAGCAGTGAAGGTCAGGGAGGGCCCTACGAGCAGTACTTC. Protein: CASSEGQGGPYEQYF.

The V gene is TRBV30, the J gene TRBJ2-2; TRBD1 aligns across 8 bases. The CDR3 is 13 amino acids. CDR1 is GTSNPN and CDR2 is SVGIG in the germline V gene (reference sequence). V trimming: 4 bases; J trimming: 6 bases; junction bases outside the gene matches: 4. The CDR3 spells CAWTRQGSGELFF. The CDR3 bases are TGTGCCTGGACTCGACAGGGGTCCGGGGAGCTGTTTTTT.

The chain employs TRBV2 and TRBJ2-1; D possibly corresponds to TRBD1 (6 bases). The CDR3 totals 13 residues. CDR1 and CDR2 from the germline V gene are SNHLY and FYNNEI. The germline V and J ends were trimmed by 4 bases and 6 bases, with 10 bases remaining between them. CDR3 residues: CASSGQVVNEQFF. The CDR3 nucleotides are TGTGCCAGCAGTGGACAGGTGGTCAATGAGCAGTTCTTC.

This clone was found once. This chain uses TRBV10-1 with TRBJ2-3; 9 positions agree with TRBD2. Looked up from germline, CDR1 is WNHNN and CDR2 is SYGVQD (reference sequence). Germline trimming cut 4 bases from V and 0 bases from J; bases unmatched to any gene: 11. The CDR3 is made up of 18 amino acids. The CDR3 reads CASSGTKMTSGSTDTQYF. The CDR3 DNA is TGCGCCAGCAGTGGGACAAAAATGACTAGCGGAAGCACAGATACGCAGTATTTT.

The V gene is TRBV27, the J gene TRBJ2-4; TRBD1 might be the D (5 bases). The germline CDR1 and CDR2 sequences are MNHEY and SMNVEV (reference sequence). The CDR3 is 15 residues long. The V gene lost 4 bases and the J gene lost 0 bases, with 10 bases spanning the gap. CDR3 DNA: TGTGCCAGCAGTTCAAAGACAGTAGCCAAAAACATTCAGTACTTC. Encoded protein: CASSSKTVAKNIQYF.

The rearrangement joins TRBV2 to TRBJ1-5; D uncertain. V was cut by 6 bases and J by 3 bases, with 12 bases left in between. Germline CDR1 reads SNHLY; CDR2 reads FYNNEI. The CDR3 runs 14 residues. CDR3 sequence (DNA): TGTGCCAGCAGCCCCCTAGAGGCCAATCAGCCCCAGCATTTT. This encodes CASSPLEANQPQHF.

CDR3 residues: CASSYSYTGTGYGYTF. CDR3 in DNA: TGTGCCAGCAGTTACTCATACACCGGGACAGGGTATGGCTACACCTTC. The rearrangement uses TRBV6-5 and TRBJ1-2; TRBD1 agrees at 9 bases. V lost 0 bases, J lost 5 bases, and 7 bases stayed unmatched. Germline CDR1 is MNHEY and CDR2 is SVGAGI. The length of the CDR3 is 16 residues.

The sample holds a few counts of this clone. V gene TRBV18 combines with J gene TRBJ2-5; weak D call: TRBD1 (6 bases). The J call may be wrong; the DNA end is better matched by TRBJ2-7. CDR3 length: 15 residues. Germline-derived CDR1 and CDR2 are KGHSH and LQKENI. Written as DNA, the CDR3 is TGTGCCAGCTCACCTAAGGAGCAGGGGTTCTACGAGCAGTACTTC. Its protein is CASSPKEQGFYEQYF.

V and J are TRBV7-3 and TRBJ2-3; D may be TRBD1 (6 bases). The V end was cut by 4 bases, the J end by 0 bases, with 11 bases between. Germline V gene lookup returns CDR1 SGHTA and CDR2 FQGTGA. This CDR3 is 15 amino acids long. CDR3: CASSSGTGSTDTQYF. CDR3 nucleotide sequence: TGTGCCAGCAGCTCCGGCACAGGGAGCACAGATACGCAGTATTTT.

This chain uses TRBV6-5 with TRBJ2-7, with D possibly TRBD2 on 5 matching bases. Looked up from germline, CDR1 is MNHEY and CDR2 is SVGAGI. The length of the CDR3 is 15 residues. Trimming left V 6 bases short and J 0 bases short, with 15 bases between. The CDR3 loop is CASSSGESNSYEQYF. The CDR3 nucleotides are TGTGCCAGCAGCTCCGGGGAGTCAAACTCCTACGAGCAGTACTTC.

The rearrangement links TRBV5-1 to TRBJ2-1; 12 nucleotides match TRBD2. The V gene end was trimmed by 1 base and the J gene end by 6 bases; junction bases not matched to a gene: 8. The CDR3 totals 17 residues. The germline gives CDR1 SGHRS, CDR2 YFSETQ. This chain's CDR3 is CASSLIVTSGSGNEQFF. CDR3 bases: TGCGCCAGCAGCTTGATTGTGACTAGCGGGAGCGGCAATGAGCAGTTCTTC.

The V and J genes are TRBV27 and TRBJ1-4, with D tentatively TRBD1 (5 bases). Germline V gene sequence: CDR1 MNHEY, CDR2 SMNVEV (reference sequence). V lost 2 bases and J lost 0, with 7 bases in between. There are 15 residues in the CDR3. The CDR3 is CASSLGATTNEKLFF. In DNA form, the CDR3 reads TGTGCCAGCAGTTTAGGGGCAACAACTAATGAAAAACTGTTTTTT.

The gene calls are TRBV19 and TRBJ1-1; D not certain. Between the trimmed V and J ends, which lost 7 bases and 8 bases, there was a span of 23 bases. Germline-derived CDR1 and CDR2 are LNHDA and SQIVND (reference sequence). CDR3 size: 15 residues. Written as DNA, the CDR3 is TGTGCCAGTACCGAAGGAGACCTGCTAGGTCGGGAAGCTTTCTTT. Its translation: CASTEGDLLGREAFF.

This chain uses TRBV19 with TRBJ2-7; 9 bases are shared with TRBD1. CDR1 and CDR2 (germline): LNHDA, SQIVND (reference sequence). CDR3 length: 15 residues. With 6 bases clipped from V and 4 bases from J, the junction kept 10 bases outside the gene matches. CDR3 sequence: CASSPRDRATYEQYF. The CDR3 DNA sequence: TGTGCCAGTAGCCCCCGGGACAGGGCTACATACGAGCAGTACTTC.

The rearrangement joins TRBV4-1 to TRBJ2-3; TRBD2 matches at 8 bases. There are 14 residues in the CDR3. Unmatched junction bases numbered 8, after V lost 1 base and J lost 11 bases. CDR1 and CDR2 from the germline V gene are MGHRA and YSYEKL. The CDR3, as DNA: TGCGCCAGCAGCCAAGGGGAGGGACTAGTGATGCAGTATTTT. Translation gives CASSQGEGLVMQYF.